These T cell receptor beta chains were read from a single sample in a study of cytomegalovirus exposure and HLA in healthy donors. The repertoire was sequenced with immunoSEQ multiplex PCR; TCRdb's copy has only in-frame clones and lacks some. The repertoire holds over 150,000 clones, with approximately 78% as singletons. The sequenced sample consisted of PBMCs. The receptors come from a woman aged 45-65 years in good health and CMV-seropositive. CDR3s include the opening cysteine and the closing phenylalanine or tryptophan. A D gene is named only where the DNA matches it firmly. For some rows the clone size is stated as once, few or many, or as a class when expanded; others skip it.

>TRBJ2-7|.|TRBV5-1|.
TGCGCCAGCAGTACGAGCTACGAGCAGTACTTC
CASSTSYEQYF
>TRBJ2-2|.|TRBV11-3|.
TGTGCCAGCAGCTTAGGGGCGGGGATCGGGGAGCTGTTTTTT
CASSLGAGIGELFF
>TRBJ2-7|.|TRBV28|.
TGTGCCAGCAGCCCCTACTACTACGAGCAGTACTTC
CASSPYYYEQYF
>TRBJ1-4|.|TRBV18|once
TGTGCCAGCTCACCACAGGGGATAGGAAATGAAAAACTGTTTTTT
CASSPQGIGNEKLFF
>TRBJ2-7|TRBD1|TRBV5-1|.
TGCGCCAGCAGCTTGGGAGGACAGGGTATACACGAGCAGTACTTC
CASSLGGQGIHEQYF
>TRBJ2-5|TRBD1|TRBV10-3|.
TGTGCCCCCCGGGACAGGGGACAAGAGACCCAGTACTTC
CAPRDRGQETQYF
>TRBJ1-5|.|TRBV10-3|.
TGTGCCATCAGTGAGTCGACTCAGTATAGCAATCAGCCCCAGCATTTT
CAISESTQYSNQPQHF
>TRBJ2-2|TRBD2|TRBV7-2|.
TGTGCCAGCAGCTTAAAGCGGGGGAGGGGGAAAACCGGGGAGCTGTTTTTT
CASSLKRGRGKTGELFF
>TRBJ2-5|TRBD1|TRBV5-1|.
TGCGCCAGCAGCTTGGGGCCGGGACAGGGCCAAGAGACCCAGTACTTC
CASSLGPGQGQETQYF
>TRBJ2-1|TRBD1|TRBV2|.
TGTGCCAGCTTCACGACAGGGATGATTCCTCGTGAGCAGTTCTTC
CASFTTGMIPREQFF
>TRBJ2-4|TRBD2|TRBV5-1|once
TGCGCCAGCAGCTTGTCTAGCGGGGGCGCTAGTAACATTCAGTACTTC
CASSLSSGGASNIQYF
>TRBJ2-4|TRBD1|TRBV10-1|.
TGCGCCAGCAGTCGAATTCAGGGGGCCGTGGCCAAAAACATTCAGTACTTC
CASSRIQGAVAKNIQYF
>TRBJ2-5|.|TRBV28|.
TGTGCCAGCAGACCCGGGACTTCAATAGAGACCCAGTACTTC
CASRPGTSIETQYF
>TRBJ2-7|.|TRBV6-1|.
TGTGCCAGCAGTGACCCCCGTTGGCTAGTAGGCTACGAGCAGTACTTC
CASSDPRWLVGYEQYF
>TRBJ2-5|TRBD2|TRBV2|.
TGTGCCAGTTCTAGCGGGAGGGCCATGGGGTCCCAAGAGACCCAGTACTTC
CASSSGRAMGSQETQYF
>TRBJ1-1|TRBD1|TRBV5-6|.
TGTGCCACCAAATTAAACAGGGGTGGTGCTGAAGCTTTCTTT
CATKLNRGGAEAFF
>TRBJ2-7|TRBD2|TRBV29-1|.
TGCAGCGGGGGTAGCGGGAGTTACGAGCAGTACTTC
CSGGSGSYEQYF
>TRBJ1-1|.|TRBV11-2|.
TGTGCCAGCAGCTTAGGTCAGGCAGGGGTGAGTGACACTGAAGCTTTCTTT
CASSLGQAGVSDTEAFF
>TRBJ2-4|.|TRBV18|.
TGTGCCAGCTCACAGGGGGAAGGAAACATTCAGTACTTC
CASSQGEGNIQYF
>TRBJ1-2|.|TRBV28|.
TGTGCCAGCAGTTTCCCGGGGACTAATGGCTACACCTTC
CASSFPGTNGYTF
>TRBJ1-2|.|TRBV7-8|.
TGTGCCAGCAGCTTAGGGCAGGGTGCTAACTATGGCTACACCTTC
CASSLGQGANYGYTF
>TRBJ2-5|TRBD1|TRBV6-1|.
TGTGCCAGCTCAACGACAGGGGGCTCGAAGACCCAGTACTTC
CASSTTGGSKTQYF
>TRBJ2-3|TRBD1|TRBV29-1|once
TGCAGCGTTGTCCCTCAGGGGGCCATGGCAGATACGCAGTATTTT
CSVVPQGAMADTQYF
>TRBJ2-2|.|TRBV29-1|.
TGCAGCGGTGGCGGTAAAACCGGGGAGCTGTTTTTT
CSGGGKTGELFF
>TRBJ2-2|.|TRBV29-1|.
TGCAGCGTTGAGCGGAACACCGGGGAGCTGTTTTTT
CSVERNTGELFF
>TRBJ2-2|.|TRBV5-1|.
TGCGCCAGCAGCTTGGAGAGGTCGAACACCGGGGAGCTGTTTTTT
CASSLERSNTGELFF
>TRBJ2-6|.|TRBV7-2|.
TGTGCCAGCAGCCCCCCGGGGAGGAGGGGGGCCAACGTCCTGACTTTC
CASSPPGRRGANVLTF
>TRBJ1-2|.|TRBV7-2|.
TGTGCCAGCAGCTTAATGGCCGTCTATGGCTACACCTTC
CASSLMAVYGYTF
>TRBJ2-1|TRBD1|TRBV5-6|.
TGTGCCAGCAGCAAGGGGCGACAGGGGGCAATTAAGTTCTTC
CASSKGRQGAIKFF
>TRBJ1-4|.|TRBV15|.
TGTGCCACCAGCAGAGCCCTGAATGAAAAACTGTTTTTT
CATSRALNEKLFF
>TRBJ1-2|.|TRBV5-4|.
TGTGCCAGCACTCTTCGAGGCGACTATGGCTACACCTTC
CASTLRGDYGYTF
>TRBJ1-4|.|TRBV5-1|few
TGCGCCAGCAGCCCTACAGGGTCGAATAATGAAAAACTGTTTTTT
CASSPTGSNNEKLFF
>TRBJ2-3|TRBD1|TRBV2|few
TGTGCCAGCAAAGAGGACAGGGGGATCGGTACGCAGTATTTT
CASKEDRGIGTQYF
>TRBJ2-2|TRBD1|TRBV2|.
TGTGCCAGCAGTGAACAAGGACAGGGGTCCGGGGAGCTGTTTTTT
CASSEQGQGSGELFF
>TRBJ2-5|TRBD1|TRBV5-1|.
TGCGCCAGCAGCTTGGGACAGGGAAAAGAGACCCAGTACTTC
CASSLGQGKETQYF
>TRBJ1-5|TRBD1|TRBV6-5|.
TGTGCCAGCAGTAGAACCGGGACAGGCATCCAGCCCCAGCATTTT
CASSRTGTGIQPQHF
>TRBJ2-5|TRBD1|TRBV5-1|.
TGCGCCAGCAGCAGACCTACCGGGACAGGGGTTTCAGAGACCCAGTACTTC
CASSRPTGTGVSETQYF
>TRBJ2-7|TRBD1|TRBV7-2|.
TGTGCCAGCAGCTGGGGGACAGGGGGCGCCTACGAGCAGTACTTC
CASSWGTGGAYEQYF
>TRBJ1-1|.|TRBV10-3|once
TGTGCCATCAGGACGGTCGGGGCTGAAGCTTTCTTT
CAIRTVGAEAFF
>TRBJ2-1|TRBD1|TRBV7-9|.
TGTGCCAGCAGCTCGGACAGGGTTGGGTTCTTC
CASSSDRVGFF